A single sample is the source of the 32 T cell receptor beta chains below, sequenced in a study of blood T cell repertoires in COVID-19. Sequencing used immunoSEQ multiplex PCR; TCRdb keeps in-frame clones, though not all of them. The data contain approximately 450,000 clones, more than 85% of them singletons. The sequencing sample was made of peripheral blood. Receptors were obtained from a woman younger than 45 with acute or convalescent COVID-19.

The sample holds one count of this clone. The gene calls are TRBV3-1 (or the pseudogene TRBV3-2) and TRBJ2-7; possibly TRBD2 for D (5 bases). CDR1 and CDR2 from the germline V gene are LGHDT and YNNKEL (reference sequence). The CDR3 consists of 13 residues. Trimming left V 1 base short and J 10 bases short, with 14 bases between. CDR3 DNA: TGTGCCAGCAGCCAAGGGGTTGGACTGAAACAGTACTTC. Protein sequence: CASSQGVGLKQYF.

The V and J genes are TRBV28 and TRBJ2-7, with TRBD1 identical over 10 bases. The CDR3 length is 17 residues. Germline CDR1 MDHEN, CDR2 SYDVKM. With V trimmed by 10 bases and J by 4 bases, 19 bases remained unmatched. CDR3 sequence (DNA): TGTGCCACCGAGAACCTGCCCGGGACAGGGGCTTTTTACGAGCAGTACTTC. Translation: CATENLPGTGAFYEQYF. Based on the CDR3 plus reference TRBV28 and TRBJ2-7, the full variable domain is DVKVTQSSRYLVKRTGEKVFLECVQDMDHENMFWYRQDPGLGLRLIYFSYDVKMKEKGDIPEGYSVSREKKERFSLILESASTNQTSMYLCATENLPGTGAFYEQYFGPGTRLTVT.

The genes are TRBV18 and TRBJ2-7, with a possible D match to TRBD2 (5 bases). The CDR3 spans 14 residues. Trimming left V 4 bases short and J 7 bases short, with 17 bases between. Germline loops: CDR1 KGHSH, CDR2 LQKENI. The CDR3 protein is CASSRLGGLQEQYF. The CDR3 DNA is TGTGCCAGCTCACGACTTGGCGGGCTTCAAGAGCAGTACTTC.

The J gene is TRBJ2-2, the V gene TRBV23-1, with 11 bases lining up with TRBD1. TRBV23-1 is an ORF for which the function is uncertain. Germline trimming cut 3 bases from V and 3 bases from J; bases unmatched to any gene: 15. The CDR3 consists of 20 residues. CDR3 nucleotide sequence: TGCGCCAGCAGTCACCAGCGGATCTTGGGACAGGGGGTCGACACCGGGGAGCTGTTTTTT. Translated: CASSHQRILGQGVDTGELFF.

The J gene is TRBJ2-3, the V gene TRBV9, with D possibly matching TRBD2 (6 bases). Germline CDR1 reads SGDLS; CDR2 reads YYNGEE. This CDR3 contains 16 residues. Trimming cost V 4 bases and J 4 bases, with 19 bases left between them. The CDR3 DNA follows: TGTGCCAGCAGCTCCCGGAACGGTGGGGAGGCAGATACGCAGTATTTT. Translating gives CASSSRNGGEADTQYF.

The chain employs TRBV11-3 and TRBJ2-1, with 14 bases fitting TRBD2. The CDR3 has 15 residues. CDR1 SGHNT and CDR2 YENEEA come from the germline V gene. Trimming at V came to 5 bases and at J to 9 bases, leaving 6 bases not matched to a gene. Here the CDR3 DNA reads TGTGCCAGCAGCGAACGTGGGACTAGCGGGGGTGAGCAGTTCTTC. Its translation is CASSERGTSGGEQFF.

V usage is TRBV20-1 and J usage is TRBJ1-1; D unclear. V lost 4 bases and J lost 1, with 4 bases in between. This CDR3 has 11 residues. CDR1 is DFQATT, CDR2 SNEGSKA, per germline (reference sequence). CDR3 protein: CSAIKNTEAFF. For the CDR3, the DNA is TGCAGTGCTATAAAGAACACTGAAGCTTTCTTT.

This rearrangement joins TRBV5-1 to TRBJ2-1; tentative D call: TRBD2 (6 bases). V dropped 2 bases and J dropped 3 bases, with 9 bases sitting between them. Germline CDR1 reads SGHRS; CDR2 reads YFSETQ. The CDR3 runs to 14 residues. Written as DNA, the CDR3 is TGCGCCAGCAGCTTACTAGCAATCTACAATGAGCAGTTCTTC. The encoded protein is CASSLLAIYNEQFF. Variable domain in full (rest from reference TRBV5-1 and TRBJ2-1): KAGVTQTPRYLIKTRGQQVTLSCSPISGHRSVSWYQQTPGQGLQFLFEYFSETQRNKGNFPGRFSGRQFSNSRSEMNVSTLELGDSALYLCASSLLAIYNEQFFGPGTRLTVL.

This clone came up once. This chain uses TRBV29-1 with TRBJ2-7, with 8 bases that match TRBD2. CDR3 length: 15 amino acids. Trimming cost V 4 bases and J 0 bases; bases outside gene matches: 8. CDR1 is SQVTM and CDR2 is ANQGSEA in the germline V gene. CDR3 nucleotide sequence: TGCAGCGTTGTATTTTTGGCGGGGGGCTCCTACGAGCAGTACTTC. Its protein product is CSVVFLAGGSYEQYF.

This chain uses TRBV10-3 with TRBJ2-7; 7 bases map to TRBD2. Germline V gene data show CDR1 as ENHRY and CDR2 as SYGVKD. The CDR3 contains 13 residues. After removal of 5 bases from V and 1 base from J, the junction contained 2 bases not matched to a gene. The CDR3 nucleotides read TGTGCCATCAGTCAGGGAGGGTCCTACGAGCAGTACTTC. This encodes CAISQGGSYEQYF.

The chain carries TRBV4-1 and TRBJ2-1; D might be TRBD2 (6 bases). Germline V CDR1 and CDR2: MGHRA, YSYEKL. The CDR3 is made up of 17 amino acids. Between the trimmed V and J ends, which lost 4 bases and 5 bases, there was a span of 21 bases. The CDR3 reads CASSPLATNAMNNEQFF. DNA of the CDR3: TGCGCCAGCAGCCCCCTAGCGACCAACGCAATGAACAATGAGCAGTTCTTC.

The chain recombines TRBV18 with TRBJ1-1; 11 bases agree with TRBD1. The V and J ends lost 8 bases and 4 bases, in that order; junction bases with no gene match: 3. The CDR3 runs to 13 residues. Per germline, CDR1 KGHSH and CDR2 LQKENI. CDR3 in DNA: TGTGCCAGCGCCGGACAGGGGGCCACTGAAGCTTTCTTT. Translation gives CASAGQGATEAFF. The full variable domain, with the rest looked up from reference TRBV18 and TRBJ1-1, is NAGVMQNPRHLVRRRGQEARLRCSPMKGHSHVYWYRQLPEEGLKFMVYLQKENIIDESGMPKERFSAEFPKEGPSILRIQQVVRGDSAAYFCASAGQGATEAFFGQGTRLTVV.

The rearrangement uses TRBV4-2 and TRBJ1-3; 7 nucleotides match TRBD1. The CDR3 has 14 residues. The germline V gene encodes CDR1 LGHNA and CDR2 YNFKEQ. The V and J ends lost 6 bases and 4 bases, in that order; junction bases with no gene match: 6. For the CDR3, the DNA is TGTGCCAGCAGAGACAGGGTAAGGGGAAACACCATATATTTT. Its translation: CASRDRVRGNTIYF.

This chain connects TRBV3-1 (or the pseudogene TRBV3-2) to TRBJ2-7, with 10 bases fitting TRBD1. CDR3 length: 15 residues. CDR1 and CDR2 (germline): LGHDT, YNNKEL (reference sequence). The V gene end was trimmed by 2 bases and the J gene end by 5 bases; junction bases not matched to a gene: 6. The CDR3 loop reads CASSQFGTGVDEQYF. CDR3 sequence (DNA): TGTGCCAGCAGCCAATTTGGGACAGGGGTCGACGAGCAGTACTTC.

V and J are TRBV21-1 and TRBJ1-5; the D call of TRBD1 is as the table states it, not checked on the DNA. TRBV21-1 is classified as a pseudogene. This CDR3 spans 16 amino acids. CDR3: CASSKAGGKGDQPQHF. Here the CDR3 DNA reads TGTGCCAGCAGCAAAGCAGGGGGAAAAGGAGATCAGCCCCAGCATTTT.

The chain combines TRBV21-1 with TRBJ2-5; the table's D call TRBD1 went unverified against the DNA. TRBV21-1 is listed as a pseudogene. The CDR3 consists of 20 residues. CDR3 region: CASSKDELPNGTVGLETQYF. The CDR3 region has the DNA TGTGCCAGCAGCAAAGACGAGCTCCCTAACGGGACAGTCGGCTTGGAGACCCAGTACTTC.

The chain has TRBV5-3 and TRBJ2-5; D may be TRBD2 (6 bases). TRBV5-3 is sorted into the ORF group, with uncertain function. The CDR3 length is 17 residues. Between the trimmed V and J ends, which lost 3 bases and 2 bases, there was a span of 20 bases. The CDR3 is CARSWWAGAGNQETQYF. The CDR3 region has the DNA TGTGCCAGAAGCTGGTGGGCCGGGGCGGGAAATCAAGAGACCCAGTACTTC.

V gene TRBV7-9 combines with J gene TRBJ2-5; 7 bases are shared with TRBD1. Germline CDR1 and CDR2: SEHNR and FQNEAQ (reference sequence). This CDR3 has 14 residues. J was trimmed by 5 bases and V by 5 bases; bases with no gene match: 8. The CDR3 reads CASSARQGWETQYF. DNA of the CDR3: TGTGCCAGCAGCGCCCGACAGGGTTGGGAGACCCAGTACTTC.

The chain employs TRBV7-9 and TRBJ1-1; no reliable D call. The germline V and J ends were trimmed by 6 bases and 3 bases, with 14 bases remaining between them. Looked up from germline, CDR1 is SEHNR and CDR2 is FQNEAQ (reference sequence). The length of the CDR3 is 14 residues. CDR3 sequence reads: CASRLKPADTEAFF. The CDR3 DNA reads TGTGCCAGCAGACTGAAACCCGCGGACACTGAAGCTTTCTTT.

The chain joins TRBV4-1 to TRBJ2-1, with unresolved D. V was cut by 4 bases and J by 6 bases, with 13 bases left in between. Germline CDR1 reads MGHRA; CDR2 reads YSYEKL. This CDR3 has 14 amino acids. The CDR3 loop reads CASSRGPTGNEQFF. The CDR3 region has the DNA TGCGCCAGCAGCCGCGGTCCCACGGGCAATGAGCAGTTCTTC.

This clone was observed at least ten times. The chain carries TRBV6-1 and TRBJ2-3; maybe TRBD2 (5 bases). The CDR3 contains 16 residues. Trimming took 4 bases from V and 1 from J, leaving 15 bases between them. Germline CDR1 MNHNS, CDR2 SASEGT. The CDR3 DNA reads TGTGCCAGCAGTGTCGAGCGCGGACTCGGCACAGATACGCAGTATTTT. Its protein is CASSVERGLGTDTQYF.

V is TRBV5-6 and J is TRBJ2-5, with a tentative D call TRBD1 (6 bases). Trimming took off 2 bases at V and 1 base at J, with 9 bases between the two ends. Germline V gene lookup returns CDR1 SGHDT and CDR2 YYEEEE. The CDR3 has 14 residues. CDR3 bases: TGTGCCAGCAGCTTTACAGGGTCCCAAGAGACCCAGTACTTC. This translates into CASSFTGSQETQYF.

As DNA, the CDR3 is TGTGCCAGCAGCGCGAGGACAACCATAGTCACCGGGGAGCTGTTTTTT. It is translated as CASSARTTIVTGELFF. The chain couples TRBV9 to TRBJ2-2; D is possibly TRBD1 (5 bases). The V and J ends lost 3 bases and 4 bases respectively, with 16 bases between them. The CDR3 extends over 16 amino acids. Germline-derived CDR1 and CDR2 are SGDLS and YYNGEE.

The chain is built from TRBV9 and TRBJ2-5; 7 bases agree with TRBD2. This CDR3 region has 15 residues. Germline V gene lookup returns CDR1 SGDLS and CDR2 YYNGEE. Unmatched junction bases numbered 13, after V lost 6 bases and J lost 5 bases. The chain's CDR3 is CASTPSGGGLETQYF. Here the CDR3 DNA reads TGTGCCAGCACCCCCTCTGGGGGGGGGTTGGAGACCCAGTACTTC. Together with reference TRBV9 and TRBJ2-5, the CDR3 gives the full variable domain: DSGVTQTPKHLITATGQRVTLRCSPRSGDLSVYWYQQSLDQGLQFLIQYYNGEERAKGNILERFSAQQFPDLHSELNLSSLELGDSALYFCASTPSGGGLETQYFGPGTRLLVL.

The V call is TRBV5-1, the J call TRBJ1-1; D is unclear. The CDR3 is 17 residues long. Between the trimmed V and J ends, which lost 0 bases and 6 bases, there was a span of 21 bases. Germline values: CDR1 SGHRS, CDR2 YFSETQ. The CDR3 sequence is CASSLVSIRAGLAEAFF. In DNA, the CDR3 is TGCGCCAGCAGCTTGGTATCAATCCGGGCCGGACTCGCTGAAGCTTTCTTT.

The V gene is TRBV9, the J gene TRBJ2-1; D remains unclear. Germline CDR1 SGDLS, CDR2 YYNGEE. This CDR3 contains 14 residues. V dropped 0 bases and J dropped 0 bases, with 4 bases sitting between them. The CDR3 region is CASSVDGSYNEQFF. CDR3 sequence (DNA): TGTGCCAGCAGCGTAGACGGCTCCTACAATGAGCAGTTCTTC. Variable domain in full (rest from reference TRBV9 and TRBJ2-1): DSGVTQTPKHLITATGQRVTLRCSPRSGDLSVYWYQQSLDQGLQFLIQYYNGEERAKGNILERFSAQQFPDLHSELNLSSLELGDSALYFCASSVDGSYNEQFFGPGTRLTVL.

This sequence joins TRBV27 and TRBJ2-7, with D possibly TRBD1 on 5 matching bases. The V end lost 3 bases, the J end lost 3 bases, and 12 bases lay between the germline ends. Germline CDR1 is MNHEY and CDR2 is SMNVEV (reference sequence). CDR3 length: 14 amino acids. The CDR3 protein is CASSFGHPYYEQYF. In DNA form, the CDR3 reads TGTGCCAGCAGTTTTGGACACCCTTACTACGAGCAGTACTTC.

The chain has TRBV12-3 or TRBV12-4 and TRBJ2-5, with D possibly matching TRBD1 (6 bases). The length of the CDR3 is 13 residues. Trimming stripped 6 bases from V and 5 bases from J, with 13 bases between. The CDR3 here is CASSLLQGETQYF. The CDR3 nucleotides are TGTGCCAGCAGCCTACTCCAGGGGGAGACCCAGTACTTC.

The V gene is TRBV5-6, the J gene TRBJ2-7; D is uncertain. CDR1 is SGHDT, CDR2 YYEEEE, per germline. V was shortened by 1 base and J by 0 bases, with 11 bases between the two germline ends. The CDR3 runs 15 residues. Here the CDR3 reads CASSLTQALSYEQYF. The CDR3 DNA sequence: TGTGCCAGCAGCTTGACCCAGGCCCTCTCCTACGAGCAGTACTTC. The full variable domain, rest sourced from reference TRBV5-6 and TRBJ2-7, is DAGVTQSPTHLIKTRGQQVTLRCSPKSGHDTVSWYQQALGQGPQFIFQYYEEEERQRGNFPDRFSGHQFPNYSSELNVNALLLGDSALYLCASSLTQALSYEQYFGPGTRLTVT.

This chain links TRBV2 with TRBJ1-3; no clear D. The V gene lost 2 bases and the J gene lost 0 bases, with 8 bases spanning the gap. The V gene's germline CDR1 is SNHLY and CDR2 FYNNEI. The CDR3 is 15 amino acids. The CDR3: CASSEYGDSGNTIYF. As DNA, the CDR3 is TGTGCCAGCAGTGAATACGGGGACTCTGGAAACACCATATATTTT.

This clone came up a few times. This chain connects TRBV27 to TRBJ1-1, with a weak D call TRBD1 (6 bases). Germline V gives CDR1 MNHEY, CDR2 SMNVEV (reference sequence). V gave up 4 bases and J gave up 7 bases, with 16 bases separating them. CDR3 length: 14 amino acids. The CDR3 sequence: CASSSTPGTHEAFF. The CDR3 nucleotides read TGTGCCAGCAGTTCAACCCCCGGGACACATGAAGCTTTCTTT.

The chain carries TRBV19 and TRBJ1-2, with 9 bases identical to TRBD1. V lost 9 bases to trimming and J lost 2 bases; unmatched junction nucleotides: 13. From germline, CDR1 is LNHDA and CDR2 SQIVND (reference sequence). CDR3 length equals 16 residues. The CDR3 here is CASKHRDRAPNYGYTF. As DNA, the CDR3 is TGTGCCAGCAAACACCGGGACAGGGCTCCAAACTATGGCTACACCTTC.